This T cell receptor beta chain was captured by sequencing in a study of CD8 T cells in Susac syndrome. Germline CDR1 LGHDT, CDR2 YNNKEL (reference sequence). The CDR3 runs 16 residues. Trimming removed 1 base from V and 4 bases from J, with 16 bases in between. After extraction with the RNeasy kit, about 0.5 to 1 ug of the RNA was reverse transcribed using random hexamers. An immunoSEQ multiplex PCR generated amplified TCR beta CDR3 products spanning 54 Vbeta and 13 Jbeta. TCRdb reprocessed the immunoSEQ multiplex PCR reads with MiXCR, giving one entry per CDR3 protein. The table has more than 90,000 distinct CDR3 sequences, 85% to 95% seen once. The T cells that were sequenced for TCR beta were CD8+ and CD4+ cells from blood. The CD8+ and CD4+ T cells were isolated magnetically using a negative isolation approach, whereas the TEMRA cells were enriched by FACS.

The source material was CD4+ T cells from PBMCs. J is TRBJ2-5 and V is TRBV3-1, with D perhaps matching TRBD2 (6 bases). The TCR comes from a human donor with multiple sclerosis. The CDR3 region is CASSQGPGGAGETQYF. For the CDR3, the DNA is TGTGCCAGCAGCCAAGGTCCGGGCGGGGCAGGAGAGACCCAGTACTTC.